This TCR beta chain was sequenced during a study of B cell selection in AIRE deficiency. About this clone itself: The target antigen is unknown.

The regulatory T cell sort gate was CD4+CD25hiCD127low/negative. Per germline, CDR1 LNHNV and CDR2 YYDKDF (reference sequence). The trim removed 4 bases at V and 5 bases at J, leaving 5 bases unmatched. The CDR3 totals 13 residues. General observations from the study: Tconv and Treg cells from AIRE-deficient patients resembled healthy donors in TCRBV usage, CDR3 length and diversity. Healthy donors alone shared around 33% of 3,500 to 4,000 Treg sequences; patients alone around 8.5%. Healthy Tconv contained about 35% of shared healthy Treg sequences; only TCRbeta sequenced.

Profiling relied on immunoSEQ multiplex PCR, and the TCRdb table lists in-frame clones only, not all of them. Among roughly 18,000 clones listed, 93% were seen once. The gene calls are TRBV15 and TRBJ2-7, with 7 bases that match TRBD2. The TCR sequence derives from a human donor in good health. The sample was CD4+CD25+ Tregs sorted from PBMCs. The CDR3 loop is CATSNAGVHEQYF. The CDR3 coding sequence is TGTGCCACCAGCAACGCGGGAGTCCACGAGCAGTACTTC.